This T cell receptor beta chain was recovered during a study of identical twins. In the case of this clonotype: Its antigen is not identified.

Whole-study findings and limits: Partial confounding of zero-insertion analyses by invariant MAIT and iNKT cells was possible.

TCRdb analysed the 5' RACE reads with MiXCR anew, one entry per CDR3 protein. Of approximately 700,000 distinct CDR3 sequences listed, about 18% are singletons. This sample was also put to use in a study of T cells expressing NK-cell markers. That study adds: From sorted CD3+CD56+NKG2C+, CD3+CD56+NKG2C- and CD3+CD56-NKG2C+ T cells came the TCR beta repertoires. Seven sequenced donors out of eight were HCMV-seropositive, one seronegative. These same clonotypes (in four donors) also led the CD3+CD56-NKG2C+ fraction.

Sequencing was carried out using PBMCs. The clonotype was recovered from a woman aged 18-29 years in good health.

DNA of the CDR3: TGTGCCAGCAACAGACCTAGCGGGGGGAACACCGGGGAGCTGTTTTTT. Translating gives CASNRPSGGNTGELFF. The rearrangement links TRBV9 to TRBJ2-2, with 10 positions matching TRBD2. V trimming: 6 bases; J trimming: 1 base; junction bases outside the gene matches: 6. The V gene's germline CDR1 is SGDLS and CDR2 YYNGEE. The CDR3 is 16 residues long.